Listed here are 9 T cell receptor beta chains from one sample, sequenced in a study of cytomegalovirus exposure and HLA in healthy donors. Primers included in the PCR were 60 Vbeta and 13 Jbeta primers. Sequencing used immunoSEQ multiplex PCR; TCRdb keeps in-frame clones, though not all of them. This table holds about 110,000 clones, around 70% found once. The sample comprised PBMCs. These TCRs come from a boy between 10 and 17 years old in good health and CMV-seronegative.

This clone was picked up a small number of times. V is TRBV27 and J is TRBJ1-1, with 8 bases lining up with TRBD1. The CDR3 has 11 amino acids. V trimming: 6 bases; J trimming: 8 bases; junction bases outside the gene matches: 2. Germline V gives CDR1 MNHEY, CDR2 SMNVEV (reference sequence). As DNA, the CDR3 is TGTGCCAGCAGGGGGACAGGAGAAGCTTTCTTT. Translating it yields CASRGTGEAFF.

The chain links TRBV6-6 to TRBJ2-2; 9 bases match TRBD2. Germline V gene lookup returns CDR1 MNHNY and CDR2 SVGAGI (reference sequence). The CDR3 loop spans 14 amino acids. The ends lost 6 bases at V and 6 bases at J; junction bases unmatched: 5. This CDR3 is CASRGGGAPGELFF. For the CDR3, the DNA is TGTGCCAGCAGAGGCGGGGGGGCCCCCGGGGAGCTGTTTTTT.

This chain links TRBV19 with TRBJ2-3, with D maybe TRBD1 (5 bases). The CDR3 has 17 residues. The V gene's germline CDR1 is LNHDA and CDR2 SQIVND (reference sequence). V was clipped by 3 bases and J by 1 base, with 17 bases between them. The CDR3 nucleotides read TGTGCCAGTAGTATTCGGGCCATGGGGCTCGGCACAGATACGCAGTATTTT. It codes for CASSIRAMGLGTDTQYF.

The V and J genes are TRBV5-4 and TRBJ1-2; no clear D gene. V gave up 0 bases and J gave up 4 bases, with 13 bases separating them. This CDR3 contains 15 residues. Germline V gene sequence: CDR1 SGHNT, CDR2 YYREEE (reference sequence). The CDR3 loop is CASSLGGASPYGYTF. CDR3 sequence (DNA): TGTGCCAGCAGCTTGGGGGGAGCCTCCCCCTATGGCTACACCTTC.

V usage is TRBV29-1 and J usage is TRBJ2-2; TRBD1 is a possible D gene (6 bases). This CDR3 region has 14 residues. V shed 3 bases and J shed 4 bases, with 12 bases lying between them. CDR1 is SQVTM, CDR2 ANQGSEA, per germline. The CDR3 nucleotides read TGCAGCGTTGAGGGGGCCTCGGGCACCGGGGAGCTGTTTTTT. It codes for CSVEGASGTGELFF.

In this sample, this clone turned up a few times. This chain connects TRBV5-4 to TRBJ2-5, with unresolved D. CDR3 length: 11 amino acids. CDR1 SGHNT and CDR2 YYREEE come from the germline V gene (reference sequence). The V end was cut by 4 bases, the J end by 4 bases, with 5 bases between. CDR3 coding DNA: TGTGCCAGCAGCACTGGAGAGACCCAGTACTTC. Residues: CASSTGETQYF.

The sample holds a few counts of this clone. V and J are TRBV4-2 and TRBJ2-7; 11 bases align to TRBD2. V lost 0 bases, J lost 3 bases, and 7 bases stayed unmatched. The CDR3 has 17 amino acids. Germline CDR1 is LGHNA and CDR2 is YNFKEQ. CDR3: CASSQEGLAEGNYEQYF. The CDR3 DNA reads TGTGCCAGCAGCCAAGAGGGACTAGCGGAGGGAAACTACGAGCAGTACTTC.

This clone was detected once. The chain employs TRBV6-6 and TRBJ2-7, with a tentative D call TRBD1 (5 bases). The length of the CDR3 is 15 residues. V dropped 7 bases and J dropped 1 base, with 17 bases sitting between them. The germline V gene has CDR1 MNHNY and CDR2 SVGAGI (reference sequence). CDR3 sequence reads: CASTGIGAGSYEQYF. CDR3 bases: TGTGCCAGCACTGGAATTGGGGCCGGATCCTACGAGCAGTACTTC.

V and J are TRBV4-2 and TRBJ2-7; TRBD2 is a possible D gene (6 bases). The V end lost 2 bases, the J end lost 2 bases, and 25 bases lay between the germline ends. The germline V gene has CDR1 LGHNA and CDR2 YNFKEQ. This CDR3 is 19 amino acids long. The CDR3 coding sequence is TGTGCCAGCAGCCAAATTCGGGGCGGGGCGACGTCTGGGACCTACGAGCAGTACTTC. Translation: CASSQIRGGATSGTYEQYF.